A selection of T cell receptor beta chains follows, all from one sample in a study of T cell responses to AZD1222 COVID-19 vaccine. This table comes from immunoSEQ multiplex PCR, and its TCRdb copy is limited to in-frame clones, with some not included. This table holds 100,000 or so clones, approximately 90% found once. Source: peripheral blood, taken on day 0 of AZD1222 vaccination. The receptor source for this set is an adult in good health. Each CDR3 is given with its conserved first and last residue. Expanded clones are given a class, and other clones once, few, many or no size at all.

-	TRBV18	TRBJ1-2	CASSFMAGGYTF
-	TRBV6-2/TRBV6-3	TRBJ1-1	CASSYSRRRTGEAFF
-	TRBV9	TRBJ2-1	CASSVGGRARDEQFF
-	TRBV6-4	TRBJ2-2	CASSGGQTTGELFF
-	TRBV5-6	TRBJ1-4	CASSFYGTFGSNEKLFF
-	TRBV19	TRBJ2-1	CASSIGRLAGTSWDEQFF
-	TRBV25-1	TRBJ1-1	CASGDTGIMNTEAFF
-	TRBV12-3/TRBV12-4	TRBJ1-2	CASSLGGSYTF
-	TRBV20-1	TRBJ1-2	CSAPHTYGYTF
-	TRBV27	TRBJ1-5	CASSLWGVGQPQHF
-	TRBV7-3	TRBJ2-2	CASSLVGQLDGTGELFF
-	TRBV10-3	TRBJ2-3	CAISDFGTDTQYF
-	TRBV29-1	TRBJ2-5	CSVDLGLMGAHETQYF
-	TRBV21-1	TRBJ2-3	CASTMKGSSGGASDTQYF
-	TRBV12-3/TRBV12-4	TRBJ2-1	CASSRLDEQFF
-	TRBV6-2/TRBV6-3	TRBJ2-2	CASSRGRRDTGELFF
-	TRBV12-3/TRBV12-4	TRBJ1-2	CASSPIVQGPGTF
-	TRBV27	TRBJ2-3	CASSGLAGAQDTQYF
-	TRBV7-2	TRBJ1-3	CASSPMGILGNTIYF
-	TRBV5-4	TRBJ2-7	CASSLEGLAGSYEQYF
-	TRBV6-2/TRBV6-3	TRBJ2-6	CASSYWGDVLTF
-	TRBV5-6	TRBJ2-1	CASSLFPGANNEQFF
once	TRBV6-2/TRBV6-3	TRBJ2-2	CASSYKRGTGELFF
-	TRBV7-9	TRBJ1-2	CASSPLDRSYGYTF
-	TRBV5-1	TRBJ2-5	CASSPGLAGAQETQYF
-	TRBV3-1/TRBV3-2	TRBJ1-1	CASSQDRGGHTEAFF
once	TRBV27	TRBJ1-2	CASSYTGHLGIYGYTF
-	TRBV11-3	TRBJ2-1	CASSLVLAGGNEQFF
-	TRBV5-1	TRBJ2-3	CASSLWGVRDTQYF
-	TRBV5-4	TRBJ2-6	CASSPDTGANVLTF
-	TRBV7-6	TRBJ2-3	CASSFTPTDTQYF
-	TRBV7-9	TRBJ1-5	CASTLGGAQNQPQHF
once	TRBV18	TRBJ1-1	CASSPTTYTEAFF
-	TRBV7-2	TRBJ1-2	CASSLKAGSNYGYTF
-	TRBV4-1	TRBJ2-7	CASSARDGHYEQYF
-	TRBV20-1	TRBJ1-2	CSASPEGRSYGYTF
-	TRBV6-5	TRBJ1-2	CASSSPGVGYGYTF
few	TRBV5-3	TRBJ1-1	CARSLVGGRLARKNTEAFF
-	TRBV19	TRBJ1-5	CARQGRPLPLCSNQPQHF
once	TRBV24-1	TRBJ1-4	CATRDGLNEKLFF
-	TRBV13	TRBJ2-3	CASSLAPGLADTDTQYF
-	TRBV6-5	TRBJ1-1	CASSLGQQAAFF
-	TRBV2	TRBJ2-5	CASNFAGARQETQYF
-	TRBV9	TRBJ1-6	CASSVGQGRGYSSPLHF
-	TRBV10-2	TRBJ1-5	CASSESGPGQPQHF
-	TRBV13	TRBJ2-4	CASSLGLGHIQYF
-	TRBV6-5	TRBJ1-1	CASSETGRGEAFF
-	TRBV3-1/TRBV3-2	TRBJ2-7	CASSARQGAYEQYF
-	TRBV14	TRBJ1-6	CASSQEGRGTSPLHF
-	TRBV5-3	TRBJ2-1	CARSLSLGIEQFF
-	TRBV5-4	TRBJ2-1	CASSPGPANEQFF
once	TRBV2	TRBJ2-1	CASSDRRTFNEQFF
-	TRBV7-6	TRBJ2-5	CASSWGTSGITGQETQYF
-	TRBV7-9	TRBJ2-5	CASSPRVEETQYF